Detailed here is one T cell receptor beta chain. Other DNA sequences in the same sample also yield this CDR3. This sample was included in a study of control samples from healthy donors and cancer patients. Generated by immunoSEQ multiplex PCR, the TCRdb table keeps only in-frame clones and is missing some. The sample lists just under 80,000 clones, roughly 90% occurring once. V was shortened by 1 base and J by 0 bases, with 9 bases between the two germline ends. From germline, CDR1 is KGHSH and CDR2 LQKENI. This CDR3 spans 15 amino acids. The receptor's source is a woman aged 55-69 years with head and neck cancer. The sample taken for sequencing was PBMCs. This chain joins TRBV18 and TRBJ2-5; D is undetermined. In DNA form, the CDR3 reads TGTGCCAGCTCACCACTAGGTCGGAACCAAGAGACCCAGTACTTC. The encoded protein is CASSPLGRNQETQYF.